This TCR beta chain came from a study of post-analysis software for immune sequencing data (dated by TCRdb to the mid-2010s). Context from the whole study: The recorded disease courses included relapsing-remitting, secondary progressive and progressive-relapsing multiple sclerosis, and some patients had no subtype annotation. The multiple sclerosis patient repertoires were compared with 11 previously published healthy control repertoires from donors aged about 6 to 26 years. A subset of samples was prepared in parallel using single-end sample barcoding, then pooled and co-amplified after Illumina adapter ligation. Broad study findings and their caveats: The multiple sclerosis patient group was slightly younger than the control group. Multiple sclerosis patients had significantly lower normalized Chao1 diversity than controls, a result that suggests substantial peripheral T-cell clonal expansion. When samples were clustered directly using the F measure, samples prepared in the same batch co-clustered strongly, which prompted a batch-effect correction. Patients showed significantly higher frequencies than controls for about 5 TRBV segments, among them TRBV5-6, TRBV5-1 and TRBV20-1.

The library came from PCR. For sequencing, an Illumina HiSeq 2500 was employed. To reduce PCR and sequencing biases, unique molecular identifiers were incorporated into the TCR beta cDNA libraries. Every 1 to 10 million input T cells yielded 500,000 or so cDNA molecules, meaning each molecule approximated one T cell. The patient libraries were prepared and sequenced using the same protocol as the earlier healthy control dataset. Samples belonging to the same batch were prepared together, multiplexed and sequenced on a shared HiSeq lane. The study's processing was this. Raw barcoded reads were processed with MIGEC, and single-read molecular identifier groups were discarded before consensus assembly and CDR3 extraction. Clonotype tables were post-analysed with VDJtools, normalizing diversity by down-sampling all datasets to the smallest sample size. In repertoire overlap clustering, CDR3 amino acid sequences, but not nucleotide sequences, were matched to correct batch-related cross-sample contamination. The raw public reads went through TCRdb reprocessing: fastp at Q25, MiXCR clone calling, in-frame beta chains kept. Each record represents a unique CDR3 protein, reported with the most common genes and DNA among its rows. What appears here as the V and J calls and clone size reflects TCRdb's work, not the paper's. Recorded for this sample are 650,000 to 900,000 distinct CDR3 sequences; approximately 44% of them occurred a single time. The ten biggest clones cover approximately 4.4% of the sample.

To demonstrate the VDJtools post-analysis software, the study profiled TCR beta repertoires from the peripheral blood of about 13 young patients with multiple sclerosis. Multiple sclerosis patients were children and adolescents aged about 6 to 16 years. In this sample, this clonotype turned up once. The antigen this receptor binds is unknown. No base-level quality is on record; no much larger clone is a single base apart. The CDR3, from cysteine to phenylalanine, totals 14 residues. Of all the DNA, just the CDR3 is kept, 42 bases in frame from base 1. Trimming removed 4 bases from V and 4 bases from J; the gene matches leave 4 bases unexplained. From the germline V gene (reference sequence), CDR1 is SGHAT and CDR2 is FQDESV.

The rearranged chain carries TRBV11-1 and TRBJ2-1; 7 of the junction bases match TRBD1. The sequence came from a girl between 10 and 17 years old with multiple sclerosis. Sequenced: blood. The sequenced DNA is TGTGCCAGCAGCTCTAACAGGGGTTACAATGAGCAGTTCTTC. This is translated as CASSSNRGYNEQFF.